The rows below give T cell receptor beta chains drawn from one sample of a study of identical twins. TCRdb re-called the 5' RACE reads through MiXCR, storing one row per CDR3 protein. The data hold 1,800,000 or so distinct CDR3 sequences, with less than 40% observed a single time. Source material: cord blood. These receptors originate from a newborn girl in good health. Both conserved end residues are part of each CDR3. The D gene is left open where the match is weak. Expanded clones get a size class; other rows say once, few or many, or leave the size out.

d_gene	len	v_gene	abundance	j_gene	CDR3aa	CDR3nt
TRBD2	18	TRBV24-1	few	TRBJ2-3	CATSDWRTGGSSTDTQYF	TGTGCCACCAGTGATTGGCGGACGGGGGGATCTAGCACAGATACGCAGTATTTT
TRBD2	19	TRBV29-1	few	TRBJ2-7	CSVEVYGLAGFYSYNEQYF	TGCAGCGTTGAAGTATACGGACTAGCGGGTTTCTACTCCTACAATGAGCAGTACTTC
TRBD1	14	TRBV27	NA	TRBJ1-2	CASSLTGGIDGYTF	TGTGCCAGCAGCCTAACAGGGGGCATCGATGGCTACACCTTC
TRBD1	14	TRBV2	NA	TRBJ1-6	CASRAGTGNSPLHF	TGTGCCAGCAGGGCCGGGACAGGAAATTCACCCCTCCACTTT
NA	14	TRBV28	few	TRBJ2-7	CASRSGASSYEQYF	TGTGCCAGCAGATCCGGGGCCAGCTCCTACGAGCAGTACTTC
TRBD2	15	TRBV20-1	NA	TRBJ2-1	CSALSREGHYNEQFF	TGCAGTGCACTTTCGCGGGAGGGCCACTACAATGAGCAGTTCTTC
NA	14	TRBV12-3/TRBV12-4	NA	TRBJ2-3	CASRDFFSTDTQYF	TGTGCCAGCAGGGACTTCTTTAGCACAGATACGCAATATTTT
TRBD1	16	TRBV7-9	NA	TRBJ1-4	CASSPSGQEEGEKLFF	TGTGCCAGCAGCCCATCAGGACAGGAAGAGGGGGAAAAACTGTTTTTT
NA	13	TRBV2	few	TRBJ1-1	CASSDDRNTEAFF	TGTGCCAGCAGTGACGACAGGAACACTGAAGCTTTCTTT
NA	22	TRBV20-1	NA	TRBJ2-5	CSARRPSGGAYEQYFGAGTQYF	NA
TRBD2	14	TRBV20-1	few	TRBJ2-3	CSAASGTSTDTQYF	TGCAGTGCTGCTAGCGGAACTAGCACAGATACGCAGTATTTT
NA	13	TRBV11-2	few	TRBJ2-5	CASTPVRSETQYF	TGTGCCAGCACCCCAGTAAGGTCAGAGACCCAGTACTTC
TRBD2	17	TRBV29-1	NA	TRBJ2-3	CSVEGPPVLAEADTQYF	TGCAGCGTTGAAGGCCCTCCGGTACTAGCGGAGGCAGATACGCAGTATTTT
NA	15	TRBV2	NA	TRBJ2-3	CASRNREEWTDTQYF	TGTGCCAGCAGAAACCGGGAAGAGTGGACAGATACGCAGTATTTT
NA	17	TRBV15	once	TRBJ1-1	CATSRDTSVRGNTEAFF	TGTGCCACCAGCAGAGATACCTCCGTACGGGGGAACACTGAAGCTTTCTTT
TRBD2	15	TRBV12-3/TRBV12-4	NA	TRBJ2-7	CASSPTSGREYEQYF	TGTGCCAGCAGCCCGACTAGCGGGAGAGAATACGAGCAGTACTTC
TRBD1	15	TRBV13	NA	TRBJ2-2	CASSLVTGRTGELFF	TGTGCCAGCAGCTTAGTGACAGGGCGGACCGGGGAGCTGTTTTTT
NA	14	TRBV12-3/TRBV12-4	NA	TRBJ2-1	CASRLGTFTYEQFF	TGTGCCAGCAGACTAGGGACTTTTACCTACGAGCAGTTCTTC
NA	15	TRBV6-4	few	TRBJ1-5	CASSATGNSNQPQHF	TGTGCCAGCAGCGCCACAGGGAATAGCAATCAGCCCCAGCATTTT
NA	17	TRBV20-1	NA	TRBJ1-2	CSASRYPGPNGNYGYTF	TGCAGTGCTAGTAGATACCCGGGACCCAACGGAAACTATGGCTACACCTTC
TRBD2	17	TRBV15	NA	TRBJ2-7	CATSRDRGEFPLYEQYF	TGTGCCACCAGCAGAGATCGGGGGGAGTTCCCCCTCTACGAGCAGTACTTC
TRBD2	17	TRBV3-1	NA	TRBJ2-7	CASSRGLAGVRAYEQYF	TGTGCCAGCAGCCGCGGACTAGCGGGAGTCCGGGCCTACGAGCAGTACTTC
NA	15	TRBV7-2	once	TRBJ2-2	CASSLARGATGELFF	TGTGCCAGCAGCTTAGCTCGGGGGGCCACCGGGGAGCTGTTTTTT
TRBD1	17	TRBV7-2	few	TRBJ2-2	CASSLVPRFTGAGELFF	TGTGCCAGCAGCTTAGTTCCCCGATTTACAGGGGCCGGGGAGCTGTTTTTT
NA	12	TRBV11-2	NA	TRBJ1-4	CASSDKWEKLFF	TGTGCCAGCAGCGATAAGTGGGAAAAACTGTTTTTT
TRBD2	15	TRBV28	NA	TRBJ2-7	CASSWFGGGYNEQYF	TGTGCCAGCAGTTGGTTCGGGGGGGGGTACAATGAGCAGTACTTC
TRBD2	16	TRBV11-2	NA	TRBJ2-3	CASSFILAGTSDTQYF	TGTGCCAGCAGCTTCATACTAGCGGGGACTTCAGATACGCAGTATTTT
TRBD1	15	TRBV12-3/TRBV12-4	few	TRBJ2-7	CASSLYGQASYEQYF	TGTGCCAGCAGTTTATACGGACAGGCCTCCTACGAGCAGTACTTC
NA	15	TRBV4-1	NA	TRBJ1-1	CASRPTGATNTEAFF	TGCGCCAGCCGCCCTACGGGGGCTACGAACACTGAAGCTTTCTTT
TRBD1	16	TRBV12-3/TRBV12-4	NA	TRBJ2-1	CASSLAPGQGVYEQFF	TGTGCCAGCAGTTTAGCACCGGGACAGGGGGTCTACGAGCAGTTCTTC
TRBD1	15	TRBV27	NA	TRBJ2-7	CASSLGGRGWDEQYF	TGTGCCAGCAGCCTAGGAGGCAGGGGGTGGGACGAGCAGTACTTC
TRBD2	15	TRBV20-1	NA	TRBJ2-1	CSARDPGGQRNEQFF	TGCAGTGCTAGAGATCCGGGAGGGCAGCGGAATGAGCAGTTCTTC
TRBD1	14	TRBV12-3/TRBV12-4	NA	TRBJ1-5	CASSSGGRDQPQHF	TGTGCCAGCAGTTCAGGGGGTAGAGACCAGCCCCAGCATTTT
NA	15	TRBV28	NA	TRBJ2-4	CASRQNAGAKNIQYF	TGTGCCAGCAGACAAAACGCGGGGGCCAAAAACATTCAGTACTTC
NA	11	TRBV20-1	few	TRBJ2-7	CSALSVGEQYF	TGCAGTGCCCTCAGCGTGGGCGAGCAGTACTTC
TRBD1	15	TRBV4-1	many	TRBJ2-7	CASSQETGGSYEQYF	TGCGCCAGCAGCCAAGAGACAGGGGGCTCCTACGAGCAGTACTTC
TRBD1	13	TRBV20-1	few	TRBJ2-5	CSAIRGQVETQYF	TGCAGTGCCATTAGGGGGCAGGTAGAGACCCAGTACTTC
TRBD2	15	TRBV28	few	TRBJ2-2	CASSLAGGPPGELFF	TGTGCCAGCAGTTTAGCGGGAGGGCCCCCCGGGGAGCTGTTTTTT
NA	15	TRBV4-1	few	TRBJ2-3	CASSPPTLSTDTQYF	TGCGCCAGCAGCCCGCCGACCCTGAGCACAGATACGCAGTATTTT
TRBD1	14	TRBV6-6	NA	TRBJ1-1	CASSRMTGGPEAFF	TGTGCCAGCAGCAGAATGACAGGGGGCCCTGAAGCTTTCTTT
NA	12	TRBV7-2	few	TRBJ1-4	CASSFFGGKLFF	TGTGCCAGCAGCTTCTTCGGGGGGAAACTGTTTTTT
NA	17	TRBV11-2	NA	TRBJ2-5	CASSSYPGRRTGKTQYF	TGTGCCAGCAGCTCTTACCCGGGGCGGCGAACTGGGAAGACCCAGTACTTC
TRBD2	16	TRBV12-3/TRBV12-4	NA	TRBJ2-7	CASSSPPAGWYNEQYF	TGTGCCAGCAGTTCTCCTCCAGCGGGATGGTACAATGAGCAGTACTTC
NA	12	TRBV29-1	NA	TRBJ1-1	CSVEGPSREAFF	TGCAGCGTTGAGGGACCGTCCCGTGAAGCTTTCTTT
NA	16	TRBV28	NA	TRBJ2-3	CASSLWSRRDTDTQYF	TGTGCCAGCAGTTTATGGTCGCGGAGAGACACAGATACGCAGTATTTT
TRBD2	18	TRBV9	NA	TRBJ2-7	CASSEGTGTSGGAGEQYF	TGTGCCAGCAGCGAAGGTACCGGGACTAGCGGGGGGGCGGGAGAGCAGTACTTC
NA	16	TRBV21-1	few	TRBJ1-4	CASSEDRAGLDEKLFF	TGTGCCAGCAGCGAGGACAGGGCTGGACTGGATGAAAAACTGTTTTTT
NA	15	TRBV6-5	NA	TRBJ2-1	CASSYSSPTYNEQFF	TGTGCCAGCAGTTATTCTAGCCCCACCTACAATGAGCAGTTCTTC
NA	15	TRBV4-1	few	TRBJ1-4	CASSLRTTYQEKLFF	TGCGCCAGCAGCCTCCGGACTACCTACCAAGAAAAACTGTTTTTT
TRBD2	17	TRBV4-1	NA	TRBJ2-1	CASSQDPSGRSYNEQFF	TGCGCCAGCAGCCAAGATCCTAGCGGGAGGTCCTACAATGAGCAGTTCTTC